What follows are 16 T cell receptor beta chains derived from one specimen sequenced in a study of human T cells and chemical hapten exposure. Whole blood that had not been fractionated was the source of extracted total RNA. TCRdb ran MiXCR on the 5' RACE reads and lists one entry per CDR3 protein. Of 110,000 or so distinct CDR3 sequences in the sample, 19% were seen once. The receptors derive from a human donor in good health.

This clonotype was observed a handful of times. The chain combines TRBV6-5 with TRBJ1-3; D is ambiguous. V was cut by 6 bases and J by 0 bases, with 6 bases left in between. Per germline, CDR1 MNHEY and CDR2 SVGAGI. The CDR3 runs to 13 residues. The CDR3 loop is CASRTISGNTIYF. CDR3 coding DNA: TGTGCCAGCAGAACTATCTCTGGAAACACCATATATTTT.

The V gene is TRBV6-5, the J gene TRBJ2-1; either TRBD1 or TRBD2 may fit D (5 bases each). There are 16 residues in the CDR3. Trimming cost V 6 bases and J 0 bases, with 15 bases left between them. CDR1 MNHEY and CDR2 SVGAGI come from the germline V gene. CDR3 sequence (DNA): TGTGCCAGCAGAGGAAGGGGAGCGAGCTCCTACAATGAGCAGTTCTTC. This encodes CASRGRGASSYNEQFF.

The rearrangement uses TRBV6-6 and TRBJ2-7; D possibly corresponds to TRBD2 (7 bases). Trimming took off 4 bases at V and 1 base at J, with 17 bases between the two ends. The length of the CDR3 is 16 residues. CDR1 is MNHNY and CDR2 is SVGAGI in the germline V gene (reference sequence). This chain's CDR3 is CASSSGGSLLSYEQYF. The CDR3 coding sequence is TGTGCCAGCAGTTCGGGGGGCAGTCTCTTATCCTACGAGCAGTACTTC.

The CDR3 region is CASSFNRDSTSPEQYF. As DNA, the CDR3 is TGTGCCAGCAGCTTCAACCGGGACTCCACCTCTCCCGAGCAGTACTTC. This chain connects TRBV9 to TRBJ2-7, with TRBD2 as a possible D gene (6 bases). The germline V gene encodes CDR1 SGDLS and CDR2 YYNGEE. CDR3 length equals 16 residues. Trimming took 4 bases from V and 6 from J, leaving 23 bases between them.

A few counts support this clonotype. This chain connects TRBV11-2 to TRBJ2-1; D call uncertain. Trimming took 4 bases from V and 6 from J, leaving 13 bases between them. CDR1 and CDR2 (germline): SGHAT, FQNNGV. The CDR3 has 14 residues. CDR3 in amino acids: CASSSIRRVNEQFF. As DNA, the CDR3 is TGTGCCAGCAGCTCAATACGTCGGGTCAATGAGCAGTTCTTC.

The chain carries TRBV3-1 and TRBJ2-1; D not resolved. Germline V lookup: CDR1 LGHDT, CDR2 YNNKEL (reference sequence). V lost 3 bases and J lost 5, with 5 bases in between. This CDR3 has 12 amino acids. This CDR3 reads CASSHGNNEQFF. In DNA, the CDR3 is TGTGCCAGCAGCCACGGAAACAATGAGCAGTTCTTC.

The V gene is TRBV5-1, the J gene TRBJ2-7; possibly TRBD1 for D (5 bases). The CDR3 extends over 17 amino acids. Germline values: CDR1 SGHRS, CDR2 YFSETQ. Trimming stripped 0 bases from V and 3 bases from J, with 19 bases between. The CDR3 region is CASSLALQARSVYEQYF. The CDR3 bases are TGCGCCAGCAGCTTGGCCCTACAGGCCCGGTCGGTCTACGAGCAGTACTTC.

This clonotype was counted many times. The CDR3 region has the DNA TGTGCCAGCAGCTTAGGCGGGAGTGGTGCCAATGAGCAGTTCTTC. Its translation: CASSLGGSGANEQFF. This chain connects TRBV7-2 to TRBJ2-1; the match to TRBD2 covers 7 bases. V lost 1 base and J lost 6; bases outside the gene matches: 6. From germline, CDR1 is SGHTA and CDR2 FQGNSA. The CDR3 contains 15 residues.

This clonotype was observed a few times. This chain connects TRBV5-4 to TRBJ2-1; 12 positions agree with TRBD2. Trimming at V came to 2 bases and at J to 8 bases, leaving 5 bases not matched to a gene. Germline V CDR1 and CDR2: SGHNT, YYREEE (reference sequence). The CDR3 extends over 15 amino acids. The CDR3 spells CASSFRTSGVDEQFF. The CDR3 region has the DNA TGTGCCAGCAGCTTCCGGACTAGCGGGGTCGATGAGCAGTTCTTC.

This rearrangement joins TRBV7-2 to TRBJ2-1, with a weak D call TRBD2 (6 bases). CDR3 length equals 16 residues. The V gene's germline CDR1 is SGHTA and CDR2 FQGNSA. Trimming cost V 4 bases and J 5 bases, with 18 bases left between them. CDR3 nucleotide sequence: TGTGCCAGCAGCTCGACCGGGACTCGTTCCAACAATGAGCAGTTCTTC. Protein product: CASSSTGTRSNNEQFF.

This clonotype was seen a handful of times. CDR3: CASSTHSSSYEQYF. CDR3 DNA sequence: TGTGCCAGCAGTACGCACAGCTCCAGCTACGAGCAGTACTTC. V and J are TRBV27 and TRBJ2-7; D is unclear. V lost 5 bases and J 3 bases, leaving 14 bases between the germline ends. In germline, CDR1 is MNHEY, CDR2 SMNVEV (reference sequence). The CDR3 consists of 14 residues.

In its sample, this clonotype was seen a few times. The chain couples TRBV30 to TRBJ2-7, with D perhaps matching TRBD2 (6 bases). Germline CDR1 GTSNPN, CDR2 SVGIG (reference sequence). V was shortened by 4 bases and J by 1 base, with 17 bases between the two germline ends. The CDR3 is 15 amino acids. The CDR3 sequence: CAWTPTPGLSYEQYF. The DNA of the CDR3 is TGTGCCTGGACCCCCACCCCCGGACTATCCTACGAGCAGTACTTC.

This chain joins TRBV12-3 or TRBV12-4 and TRBJ2-3, with D tentatively TRBD2 (6 bases). The CDR3 contains 17 residues. The ends were cut back, 6 bases at V and 0 bases at J, with 19 bases in the middle. CDR3 in amino acids: CASSKRGTSGSTDTQYF. The CDR3 nucleotides are TGTGCCAGCAGCAAACGCGGGACCTCGGGAAGCACAGATACGCAGTATTTT.

The chain has TRBV27 and TRBJ1-2; D gene unclear. The germline gives CDR1 MNHEY, CDR2 SMNVEV (reference sequence). CDR3 length equals 16 residues. The V end was cut by 2 bases, the J end by 4 bases, with 17 bases between. CDR3 sequence (DNA): TGTGCCAGCAGTTTAACAATCGCGGGCGGTGGCTATGGCTACACCTTC. This encodes CASSLTIAGGGYGYTF.

The chain links TRBV29-1 to TRBJ1-4; tentatively, D is TRBD1 (5 bases). Germline assignment: CDR1 SQVTM and CDR2 ANQGSEA. The germline V and J ends were trimmed by 7 bases and 4 bases, with 10 bases remaining between them. This CDR3 contains 12 residues. In DNA form, the CDR3 reads TGCAGCGGGGGCGCGGATAATGAAAAACTGTTTTTT. Translation gives CSGGADNEKLFF.

CDR3 sequence (DNA): TGCAGTGCTAGAGATCGAGGGGGGGAGCAGTTCTTC. Protein: CSARDRGGEQFF. V usage is TRBV20-1 and J usage is TRBJ2-1; D is possibly TRBD1 or TRBD2 (6 bases each). CDR3 length: 12 residues. The germline V gene has CDR1 DFQATT and CDR2 SNEGSKA (reference sequence). Trimming left V 0 bases short and J 10 bases short, with 10 bases between.